This T cell receptor (beta chain) was identified during a study of T cell changes during pregnancy in multiple sclerosis. Profiling relied on immunoSEQ multiplex PCR, and the TCRdb table lists in-frame clones only, not all of them. The repertoire holds 65,000 to 90,000 clones, about 89% seen once, with 2.5% in the top ten. V shed 5 bases and J shed 6 bases, with 20 bases lying between them. The CDR3 consists of 15 residues. The V gene's germline CDR1 is MNHEY and CDR2 SMNVEV (reference sequence). This specimen was peripheral blood, taken in the first trimester of pregnancy. The TCR sequence derives from a female donor with multiple sclerosis, enrolled in a pregnancy study. The V call is TRBV27, the J call TRBJ2-7; tentatively, D is TRBD2 (5 bases). CDR3 sequence reads: CASSPTWSRAAEQYF. In DNA, the CDR3 is TGTGCCAGCAGTCCGACCTGGTCCCGAGCGGCCGAGCAGTACTTC.